What follows describes a single TCR beta chain. The record originates from a study of beta chain features in type 1 diabetes. The CDR3 sequence is 19 residues long. CDR1 is SQVTM and CDR2 is ANQGSEA in the germline V gene. The junction had 11 bases not matched to a gene; V was cut back by 4 bases and J by 0 bases. TCRB transcripts that were expressed got sequenced, as all of the isolated RNA had been reverse transcribed. Sequencing used immunoSEQ multiplex PCR; TCRdb keeps in-frame clones, though not all of them. The sample has just over 450,000 clones, around 30% seen once. The chain is built from TRBV29-1 and TRBJ2-1, with 14 positions matching TRBD2. The receptor was isolated from a young man in good health. The specimen was naive CD4+ T cells from blood. CDR3 amino acids: CSVAEGLAGVLASYNEQFF. DNA for the CDR3: TGCAGCGTTGCAGAGGGACTAGCGGGGGTTTTAGCCTCCTACAATGAGCAGTTCTTC.